This TCR beta chain was documented in a study of T cells in Graves' hyperthyroidism and ophthalmopathy. Study-level background: Once the initial diagnosis was made, peripheral blood was obtained before any treatment.

There were TCR beta CDR3 regions amplified from RNA transcripts. A first-round RT-PCR of the TCR CDR3 used the HTBI primer set. TCRdb fed the multiplex PCR reads into MiXCR, producing one record per CDR3 protein. The sample yields under 600,000 distinct CDR3 sequences, 16% seen once. This clonotype was recorded a few times. The germline V gene has CDR1 SNHLY and CDR2 FYNNEI. The CDR3 runs to 14 residues. V dropped 8 bases and J dropped 0 bases, with 12 bases sitting between them. Subjects with ophthalmopathy showed a Clinical Activity Score no lower than 3, a NOSPECS grade no lower than 4, and a duration shorter than 3 months.

V and J are TRBV2 and TRBJ2-3, with D perhaps TRBD2 (7 bases). The sequence derives from a woman aged 35 to 49 with Graves' ophthalmopathy. The sample taken for sequencing was blood. The CDR3 DNA reads TGTGCCAGCTCCGCGGGGGCTAGCACAGATACGCAGTATTTT. Protein product: CASSAGASTDTQYF.